This passage covers 29 T cell receptor beta chains from one sample sequenced in a study of blood T cell repertoires in COVID-19. The repertoire was sequenced with immunoSEQ multiplex PCR; TCRdb's copy has only in-frame clones and lacks some. The sample has about 140,000 clones, 70% to 80% seen once. The sample taken for sequencing was peripheral blood. The origin of the receptors is a woman in her forties or fifties with active or convalescent COVID-19.

The chain couples TRBV4-3 to TRBJ2-3; TRBD2 aligns across 8 bases. The CDR3 sequence is 16 residues long. Germline assignment: CDR1 LGHNA and CDR2 YSLEER. V lost 0 bases and J lost 3; bases outside the gene matches: 5. The CDR3 sequence: CASSQEVAGTTDTQYF. The CDR3 nucleotides are TGCGCCAGCAGCCAAGAGGTAGCGGGAACGACAGATACGCAGTATTTT.

This chain links TRBV10-3 with TRBJ2-2, with 7 bases lining up with TRBD1. Per the germline V gene, CDR1 is ENHRY and CDR2 is SYGVKD. Trimming cost V 10 bases and J 2 bases; bases outside gene matches: 7. The CDR3 consists of 14 residues. The CDR3 reads CATRDRENTGELFF. The CDR3 DNA reads as TGTGCCACCCGGGACAGAGAAAACACCGGGGAGCTGTTTTTT.

V gene TRBV4-2 combines with J gene TRBJ1-3, with 8 bases lining up with TRBD1. The CDR3 contains 14 residues. V was pared by 4 bases and J by 2 bases, with 1 base of the junction left unmatched. Germline V gene data show CDR1 as LGHNA and CDR2 as YNFKEQ. The CDR3 sequence is CASSLQGAGNTIYF. In DNA form, the CDR3 reads TGTGCCAGCAGCCTACAGGGGGCTGGAAACACCATATATTTT.

The chain links TRBV19 to TRBJ2-3; 9 nucleotides align to TRBD2. In germline, CDR1 is LNHDA, CDR2 SQIVND (reference sequence). V lost 7 bases to trimming and J lost 2 bases; unmatched junction nucleotides: 7. This CDR3 is 15 amino acids long. CDR3 nucleotides: TGTGCCAGTACCACGGCTAGCGGGAACACAGATACGCAGTATTTT. Translated: CASTTASGNTDTQYF. The entire variable domain, with the rest obtained from reference TRBV19 and TRBJ2-3, is as follows: DGGITQSPKYLFRKEGQNVTLSCEQNLNHDAMYWYRQDPGQGLRLIYYSQIVNDFQKGDIAEGYSVSREKKESFPLTVTSAQKNPTAFYLCASTTASGNTDTQYFGPGTRLTVL.

This rearrangement joins TRBV30 to TRBJ2-7; tentatively, D is TRBD1 (5 bases). The CDR3 length is 13 residues. V lost 3 bases, J lost 3 bases, and 12 bases lay in between. In germline, CDR1 is GTSNPN, CDR2 SVGIG (reference sequence). DNA of the CDR3: TGTGCCTGGAGCAAGGGGTTGGGCTACGAGCAGTACTTC. Its translation: CAWSKGLGYEQYF.

The chain employs TRBV18 and TRBJ2-1; D perhaps matches TRBD1 (8 bases). Trimming stripped 3 bases from V and 5 bases from J, with 20 bases between. CDR1 KGHSH and CDR2 LQKENI come from the germline V gene. The length of the CDR3 is 17 residues. CDR3 protein: CASSPGQGGLGHNEQFF. The CDR3 DNA reads as TGTGCCAGCTCACCTGGACAGGGAGGGTTAGGGCACAATGAGCAGTTCTTC.

J is TRBJ1-2 and V is TRBV4-1, with D possibly being TRBD1 (5 bases). CDR1 and CDR2 (germline): MGHRA, YSYEKL. CDR3 length: 14 residues. V lost 1 base and J lost 1, with 7 bases in between. CDR3 residues: CASSQGQLNYGYTF. The CDR3 bases are TGCGCCAGCAGCCAAGGACAGCTTAACTATGGCTACACCTTC.

V usage is TRBV18 and J usage is TRBJ1-1, with D tentatively TRBD1 (5 bases). Trimming took 6 bases from V and 4 from J, leaving 9 bases between them. The CDR3 is 12 amino acids. Germline assignment: CDR1 KGHSH and CDR2 LQKENI. CDR3 in DNA: TGTGCCAGCTCCGGGGGGGGCACTGAAGCTTTCTTT. Protein: CASSGGGTEAFF. Full variable domain (missing parts from reference TRBV18 and TRBJ1-1): NAGVMQNPRHLVRRRGQEARLRCSPMKGHSHVYWYRQLPEEGLKFMVYLQKENIIDESGMPKERFSAEFPKEGPSILRIQQVVRGDSAAYFCASSGGGTEAFFGQGTRLTVV.

This clone appeared a few times. V gene TRBV6-2 or TRBV6-3 combines with J gene TRBJ2-6; no definite D call. The germline V gene encodes CDR1 MNHEY and CDR2 SVGEGT. The CDR3 has 14 amino acids. V was clipped by 4 bases and J by 2 bases, with 6 bases between them. CDR3 sequence: CASSSVPGANVLTF. In DNA form, the CDR3 reads TGTGCCAGCAGTTCCGTCCCTGGGGCCAACGTCCTGACTTTC.

This clone was observed a single time. V and J are TRBV6-5 and TRBJ2-7; perhaps TRBD1 as D (5 bases). V was shortened by 8 bases and J by 3 bases, with 20 bases between the two germline ends. The CDR3 consists of 15 residues. The germline gives CDR1 MNHEY, CDR2 SVGAGI. Written as DNA, the CDR3 is TGTGCCAGCCGGACACAGCGACGAGGAAGCTACGAGCAGTACTTC. Its protein is CASRTQRRGSYEQYF.

The J gene is TRBJ2-1, the V gene TRBV5-6; TRBD1 aligns across 9 bases. Germline CDR1 SGHDT, CDR2 YYEEEE. Germline trimming cut 3 bases from V and 7 bases from J; bases unmatched to any gene: 11. The CDR3 spans 16 residues. Written as DNA, the CDR3 is TGTGCCAGCAGCTCCCTAGGGGACAGGGCACCGAATGAGCAGTTCTTC. It encodes CASSSLGDRAPNEQFF.

V gene TRBV7-2 combines with J gene TRBJ1-2; D perhaps matches TRBD1 (6 bases). Germline CDR1 SGHTA, CDR2 FQGNSA. This CDR3 contains 14 residues. V gave up 3 bases and J gave up 6 bases, with 14 bases separating them. The CDR3 coding sequence is TGTGCCAGCAGCTTCTACGATTACAGGGATGGCTACACCTTC. It yields the protein CASSFYDYRDGYTF.

The V call is TRBV7-2, the J call TRBJ2-1; 10 nucleotides agree with TRBD2. V lost 5 bases, J lost 7 bases, and 11 bases stayed unmatched. The germline V gene has CDR1 SGHTA and CDR2 FQGNSA. The CDR3 extends over 16 amino acids. CDR3 sequence (DNA): TGTGCCAGCAGCGCCAGACTAGCGGGCGGGGGGAATGAGCAGTTCTTC. Protein product: CASSARLAGGGNEQFF.

The V gene is TRBV4-3, the J gene TRBJ1-6, with 8 bases lining up with TRBD1. The CDR3 contains 16 residues. Germline V gene lookup returns CDR1 LGHNA and CDR2 YSLEER. Trimming took 0 bases from V and 7 from J; bases not matched to a gene: 5. CDR3 DNA sequence: TGCGCCAGCAGCCAAGAAGGAAACAGGGGGAATTCACCCCTCCACTTT. Its translation: CASSQEGNRGNSPLHF.

CDR3 coding DNA: TGTGCCAGCAGCCAATCGTACGCGAGCTCCTATAATTCACCCCTCCACTTT. Amino acids: CASSQSYASSYNSPLHF. The chain carries TRBV16 and TRBJ1-6, with D uncertain. Germline loops: CDR1 KGHSY, CDR2 FQNENV. Trimming took off 0 bases at V and 0 bases at J, with 9 bases between the two ends. The CDR3 runs to 17 residues.

The V call is TRBV19, the J call TRBJ1-2; D gene ambiguous. The CDR3 extends over 12 amino acids. V dropped 9 bases and J dropped 9 bases, with 17 bases sitting between them. From germline, CDR1 is LNHDA and CDR2 SQIVND (reference sequence). CDR3 region: CASTTTRLRYTF. For the CDR3, the DNA is TGTGCCAGCACTACCACGCGACTCCGCTACACCTTC.

The J gene is TRBJ2-7, the V gene TRBV6-2 or TRBV6-3; TRBD1 might be the D (6 bases). This CDR3 has 15 amino acids. Germline-derived CDR1 and CDR2 are MNHEY and SVGEGT. With 3 bases removed from V and 4 bases from J, the gap between germline ends came to 16 bases. DNA for the CDR3: TGTGCCAGCAGTTATCAGACAGCAGGGGAATACGAGCAGTACTTC. This gives the protein CASSYQTAGEYEQYF.

The V and J genes are TRBV7-6 and TRBJ2-1, with 13 bases lining up with TRBD2. This CDR3 is 17 amino acids long. Losses at the gene ends were 4 bases for V and 9 bases for J; bases not matched to a gene: 12. The germline V gene encodes CDR1 SGHVS and CDR2 FNYEAQ. The CDR3 sequence: CASSSYGLAGAPGEQFF. For the CDR3, the DNA is TGTGCCAGCAGCTCCTACGGACTAGCGGGGGCCCCAGGTGAGCAGTTCTTC.

This chain connects TRBV11-2 to TRBJ1-2; D possibly corresponds to TRBD1 (5 bases). Germline assignment: CDR1 SGHAT and CDR2 FQNNGV. This CDR3 is built from 14 residues. V was clipped by 2 bases and J by 5 bases, with 12 bases between them. The DNA of the CDR3 is TGTGCCAGCAGCTTACGAACAGGAACTTATGGCTACACCTTC. Encoded protein: CASSLRTGTYGYTF.

V and J are TRBV7-6 and TRBJ2-1; 7 nucleotides match TRBD2. The length of the CDR3 is 16 residues. V lost 1 base to trimming and J lost 4 bases; unmatched junction nucleotides: 7. The germline gives CDR1 SGHVS, CDR2 FNYEAQ. The CDR3 sequence: CASSLGGAGTYNEQFF. DNA for the CDR3: TGTGCCAGCAGCTTAGGAGGAGCGGGGACTTACAATGAGCAGTTCTTC.

This chain joins TRBV11-2 and TRBJ1-6; D uncertain. Germline CDR1 is SGHAT and CDR2 is FQNNGV. The CDR3 is 14 amino acids. The V end lost 1 base, the J end lost 7 bases, and 8 bases lay between the germline ends. CDR3 sequence: CASSLAHGNSPLHF. In DNA, the CDR3 is TGTGCCAGCAGCTTAGCTCACGGGAATTCACCCCTCCACTTT.

The chain carries TRBV27 and TRBJ1-1, with D unclear. The germline V gene has CDR1 MNHEY and CDR2 SMNVEV (reference sequence). The CDR3 totals 14 residues. Between the trimmed V and J ends, which lost 2 bases and 4 bases, there was a span of 11 bases. Here the CDR3 DNA reads TGTGCCAGCAGTTTACGGCAGGTGAGCACTGAAGCTTTCTTT. Amino acid sequence: CASSLRQVSTEAFF.

The chain combines TRBV30 with TRBJ2-7; the match to TRBD1 covers 7 bases. CDR1 is GTSNPN and CDR2 is SVGIG in the germline V gene (reference sequence). Losses at the gene ends were 1 base for V and 2 bases for J; bases not matched to a gene: 8. The CDR3 extends over 15 amino acids. CDR3 nucleotides: TGTGCCTGGAGTGGATCTGACAGGGCTGCCTACGAGCAGTACTTC. Amino acids: CAWSGSDRAAYEQYF. The variable domain in full, completed from reference TRBV30 and TRBJ2-7, reads SQTIHQWPATLVQPVGSPLSLECTVEGTSNPNLYWYRQAAGRGLQLLFYSVGIGQISSEVPQNLSASRPQDRQFILSSKKLLLSDSGFYLCAWSGSDRAAYEQYFGPGTRLTVT.

V usage is TRBV4-3 and J usage is TRBJ2-1; TRBD2 aligns across 9 bases. J gave up 0 bases and V 3 bases, and 9 bases lay outside the gene matches. CDR1 LGHNA and CDR2 YSLEER come from the germline V gene. This CDR3 is 18 amino acids long. The CDR3 loop reads CASSQARAGGPSYNEQFF. CDR3 DNA sequence: TGCGCCAGCAGCCAGGCCCGGGCGGGGGGGCCCTCCTACAATGAGCAGTTCTTC.

V gene TRBV6-2 or TRBV6-3 combines with J gene TRBJ2-2, with 11 bases lining up with TRBD2. V shed 5 bases, J shed 6 bases, and the junction held 14 bases outside the gene matches. The CDR3 contains 18 residues. The germline V gene encodes CDR1 MNHEY and CDR2 SVGEGT. The CDR3 DNA is TGTGCCAGCAGTCCAGGGACTAGCGGTTGGGCTGGATCCGGGGAGCTGTTTTTT. Translation gives CASSPGTSGWAGSGELFF.

The chain couples TRBV30 to TRBJ2-7, with 7 positions matching TRBD1. The CDR3 is 13 residues long. CDR1 is GTSNPN and CDR2 is SVGIG in the germline V gene (reference sequence). V was pared by 1 base and J by 3 bases, with 3 bases of the junction left unmatched. The CDR3 DNA is TGTGCCTGGAGTGAGGGGACAGTCTACGAGCAGTACTTC. Its protein is CAWSEGTVYEQYF.

The chain carries TRBV7-9 and TRBJ2-7; TRBD2 might be the D (5 bases). Germline V lookup: CDR1 SEHNR, CDR2 FQNEAQ (reference sequence). V dropped 5 bases and J dropped 6 bases, with 17 bases sitting between them. This CDR3 has 14 residues. The chain's CDR3 is CASSPGGSFFEQYF. In nucleotides, the CDR3 is TGTGCCAGCAGCCCCGGCGGGTCTTTCTTCGAGCAGTACTTC.

This clone was seen only a few times. The rearrangement joins TRBV19 to TRBJ2-1, with D uncertain. Trimming left V 4 bases short and J 2 bases short, with 6 bases between. CDR3 length: 13 residues. Germline assignment: CDR1 LNHDA and CDR2 SQIVND (reference sequence). The CDR3 sequence: CASSTQTYNEQFF. For the CDR3, the DNA is TGTGCCAGTAGTACTCAGACCTACAATGAGCAGTTCTTC.

This chain connects TRBV7-9 to TRBJ1-1; D unresolved. V lost 1 base and J 0 bases, leaving 9 bases between the germline ends. The CDR3 has 15 amino acids. The germline gives CDR1 SEHNR, CDR2 FQNEAQ (reference sequence). The CDR3 coding sequence is TGTGCCAGCAGCTTAGTCGAGGGCGTGAACACTGAAGCTTTCTTT. Translation: CASSLVEGVNTEAFF.